The source of this TCR beta chain is a study of T cell responses to AZD1222 COVID-19 vaccine. Study-wide results and limits: Variant regions that are unmutated are reportedly the target of nearly half of spike-specific TCRs. Spike was spanned by vaccine-associated CD4 TCRs, with dominance at 160-218 and 743-854.

On this clone itself: The antigen is unknown.

The method was immunoSEQ multiplex PCR; TCRdb's version includes in-frame clones alone and lacks a portion of them. Among around 100,000 clones listed, over 80% were seen once. V shed 3 bases and J shed 4 bases, with 8 bases lying between them. The CDR3 totals 13 residues. The germline V gene encodes CDR1 WSHSY and CDR2 SAAADI. The chain is built from TRBV10-2 and TRBJ2-3; possibly TRBD2 for D (5 bases). This TCR was sampled from an adult in good health. The sample was peripheral blood, taken on day 0 of AZD1222 vaccination. CDR3 in amino acids: CASSEGGPDTQYF. DNA for the CDR3: TGCGCCAGCAGTGAAGGAGGTCCAGATACGCAGTATTTT.